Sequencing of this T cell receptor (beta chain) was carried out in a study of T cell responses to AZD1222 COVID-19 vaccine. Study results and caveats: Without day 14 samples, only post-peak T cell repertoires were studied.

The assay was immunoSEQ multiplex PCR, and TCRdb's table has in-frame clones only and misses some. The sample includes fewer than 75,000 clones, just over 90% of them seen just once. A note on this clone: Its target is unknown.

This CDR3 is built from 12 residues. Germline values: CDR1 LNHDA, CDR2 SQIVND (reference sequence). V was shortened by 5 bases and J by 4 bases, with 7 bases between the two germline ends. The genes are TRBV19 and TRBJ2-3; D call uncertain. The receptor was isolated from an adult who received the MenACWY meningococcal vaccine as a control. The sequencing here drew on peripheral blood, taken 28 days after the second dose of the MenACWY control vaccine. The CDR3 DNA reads TGTGCCAGTAGTGTCGACTCAGATACGCAGTATTTT. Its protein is CASSVDSDTQYF.